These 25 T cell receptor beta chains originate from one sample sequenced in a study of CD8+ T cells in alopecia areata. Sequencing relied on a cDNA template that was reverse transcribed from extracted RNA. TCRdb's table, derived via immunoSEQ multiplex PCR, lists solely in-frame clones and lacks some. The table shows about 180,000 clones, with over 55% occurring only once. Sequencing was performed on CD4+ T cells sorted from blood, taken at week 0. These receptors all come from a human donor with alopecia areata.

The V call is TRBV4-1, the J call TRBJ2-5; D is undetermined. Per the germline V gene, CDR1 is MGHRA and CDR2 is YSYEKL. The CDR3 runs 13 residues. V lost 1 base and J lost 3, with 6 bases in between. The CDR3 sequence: CASSQGTEETQYF. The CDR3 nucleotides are TGCGCCAGCAGCCAAGGGACGGAAGAGACCCAGTACTTC.

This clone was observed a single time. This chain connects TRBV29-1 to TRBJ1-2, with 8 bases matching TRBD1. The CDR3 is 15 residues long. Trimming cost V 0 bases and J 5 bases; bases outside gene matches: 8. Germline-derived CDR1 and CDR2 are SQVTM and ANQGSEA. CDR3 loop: CSVEEPDTGGYGYTF. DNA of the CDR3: TGCAGCGTTGAAGAGCCCGATACAGGGGGTTATGGCTACACCTTC. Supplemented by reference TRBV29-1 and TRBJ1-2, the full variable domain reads SAVISQKPSRDICQRGTSLTIQCQVDSQVTMMFWYRQQPGQSLTLIATANQGSEATYESGFVIDKFPISRPNLTFSTLTVSNMSPEDSSIYLCSVEEPDTGGYGYTFGSGTRLTVV.

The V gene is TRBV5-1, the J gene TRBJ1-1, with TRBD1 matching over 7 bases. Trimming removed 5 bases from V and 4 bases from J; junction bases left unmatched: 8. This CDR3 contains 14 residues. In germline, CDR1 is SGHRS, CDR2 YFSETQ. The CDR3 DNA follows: TGCGCCAGCAGGGACGACAGGGTTAGCACTGAAGCTTTCTTT. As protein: CASRDDRVSTEAFF.

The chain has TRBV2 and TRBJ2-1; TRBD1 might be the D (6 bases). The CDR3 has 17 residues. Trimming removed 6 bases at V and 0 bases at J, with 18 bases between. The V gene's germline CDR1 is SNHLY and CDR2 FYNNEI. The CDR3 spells CASRPPSGDRSYNEQFF. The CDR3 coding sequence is TGTGCCAGCAGACCTCCCTCAGGGGACCGCTCCTACAATGAGCAGTTCTTC.

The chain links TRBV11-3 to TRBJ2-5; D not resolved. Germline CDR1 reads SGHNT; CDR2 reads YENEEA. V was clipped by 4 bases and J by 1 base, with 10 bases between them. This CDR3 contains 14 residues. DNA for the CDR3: TGTGCCAGCAGCTGGACCGATTCCCAAGAGACCCAGTACTTC. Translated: CASSWTDSQETQYF.

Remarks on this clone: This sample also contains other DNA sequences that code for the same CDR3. CDR3 bases: TGTGCCTGGAGTGTACTCACTGAAGCTTTCTTT. Protein: CAWSVLTEAFF. The chain joins TRBV30 to TRBJ1-1; D remains unclear. The CDR3 contains 11 residues. V was clipped by 0 bases and J by 4 bases, with 3 bases between them. The germline V gene has CDR1 GTSNPN and CDR2 SVGIG (reference sequence).

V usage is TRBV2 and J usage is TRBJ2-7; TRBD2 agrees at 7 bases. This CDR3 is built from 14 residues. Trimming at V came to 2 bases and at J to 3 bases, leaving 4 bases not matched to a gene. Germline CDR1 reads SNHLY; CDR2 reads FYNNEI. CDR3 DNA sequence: TGTGCCAGCAGTGAATCGGGGGGTTTCTACGAGCAGTACTTC. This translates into CASSESGGFYEQYF.

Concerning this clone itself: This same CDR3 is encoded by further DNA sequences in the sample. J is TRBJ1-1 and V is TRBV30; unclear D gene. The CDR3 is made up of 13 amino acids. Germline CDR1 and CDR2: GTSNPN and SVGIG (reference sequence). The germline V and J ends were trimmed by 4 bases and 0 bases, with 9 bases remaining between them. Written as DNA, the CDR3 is TGTGCCTGGATGGGCCCGATGAACACTGAAGCTTTCTTT. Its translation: CAWMGPMNTEAFF.

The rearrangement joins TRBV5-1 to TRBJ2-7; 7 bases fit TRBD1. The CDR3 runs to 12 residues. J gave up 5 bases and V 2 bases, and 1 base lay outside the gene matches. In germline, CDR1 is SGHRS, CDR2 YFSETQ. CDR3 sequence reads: CASSFTGDEQYF. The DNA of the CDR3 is TGCGCCAGCAGCTTCACAGGGGACGAGCAGTACTTC. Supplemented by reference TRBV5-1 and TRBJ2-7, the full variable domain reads KAGVTQTPRYLIKTRGQQVTLSCSPISGHRSVSWYQQTPGQGLQFLFEYFSETQRNKGNFPGRFSGRQFSNSRSEMNVSTLELGDSALYLCASSFTGDEQYFGPGTRLTVT.

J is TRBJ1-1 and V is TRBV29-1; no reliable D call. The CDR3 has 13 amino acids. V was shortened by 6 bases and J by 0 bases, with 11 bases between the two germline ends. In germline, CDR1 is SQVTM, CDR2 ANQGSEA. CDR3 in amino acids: CSVSRKMNTEAFF. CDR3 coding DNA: TGCAGCGTATCACGGAAAATGAACACTGAAGCTTTCTTT. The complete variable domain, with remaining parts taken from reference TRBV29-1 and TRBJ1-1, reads SAVISQKPSRDICQRGTSLTIQCQVDSQVTMMFWYRQQPGQSLTLIATANQGSEATYESGFVIDKFPISRPNLTFSTLTVSNMSPEDSSIYLCSVSRKMNTEAFFGQGTRLTVV.

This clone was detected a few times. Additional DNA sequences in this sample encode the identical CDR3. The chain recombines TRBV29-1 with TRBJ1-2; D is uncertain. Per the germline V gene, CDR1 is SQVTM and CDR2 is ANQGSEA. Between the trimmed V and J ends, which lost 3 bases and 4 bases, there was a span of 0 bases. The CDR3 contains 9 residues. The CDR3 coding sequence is TGCAGCGTTGACTATGGCTACACCTTC. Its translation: CSVDYGYTF.

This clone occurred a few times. The CDR3 reads CASSLDPDSASIQYF. The CDR3 bases are TGTGCCAGCAGCTTAGATCCCGACAGCGCGAGCATTCAGTACTTC. The chain recombines TRBV11-2 with TRBJ2-4; D is possibly TRBD1 (5 bases). The germline V gene encodes CDR1 SGHAT and CDR2 FQNNGV. With 0 bases removed from V and 9 bases from J, the gap between germline ends came to 15 bases. The CDR3 length is 15 residues.

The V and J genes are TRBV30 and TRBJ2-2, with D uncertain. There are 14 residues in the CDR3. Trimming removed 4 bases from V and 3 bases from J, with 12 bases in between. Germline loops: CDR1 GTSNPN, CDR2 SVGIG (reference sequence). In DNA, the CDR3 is TGTGCCTGGACCATGCGGCTAGACACCGGGGAGCTGTTTTTT. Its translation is CAWTMRLDTGELFF. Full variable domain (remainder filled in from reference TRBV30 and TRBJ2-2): SQTIHQWPATLVQPVGSPLSLECTVEGTSNPNLYWYRQAAGRGLQLLFYSVGIGQISSEVPQNLSASRPQDRQFILSSKKLLLSDSGFYLCAWTMRLDTGELFFGEGSRLTVL.

CDR3 sequence (DNA): TGTGCCTGGAGTGTACGCCGAAATATGAACACTGAAGCTTTCTTT. This encodes CAWSVRRNMNTEAFF. V gene TRBV30 combines with J gene TRBJ1-1; D is ambiguous. Trimming removed 0 bases at V and 0 bases at J, with 11 bases between. The germline CDR1 and CDR2 sequences are GTSNPN and SVGIG (reference sequence). This CDR3 has 15 residues.

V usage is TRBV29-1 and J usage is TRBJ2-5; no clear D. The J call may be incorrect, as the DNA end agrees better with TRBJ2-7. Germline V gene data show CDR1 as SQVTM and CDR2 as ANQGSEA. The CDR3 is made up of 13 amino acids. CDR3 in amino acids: CSVLRPGSYEQYF. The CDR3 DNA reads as TGCAGCGTTCTCCGCCCGGGTTCCTACGAGCAGTACTTC.

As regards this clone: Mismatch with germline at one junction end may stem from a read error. CDR3 residues: CASSQGERALMLF. In DNA form, the CDR3 reads TGTGCCAGCAGCCAAGGTGAGAGGGCCCTCATGCTCTTC. The rearrangement links TRBV14 to TRBJ2-1; D is possibly TRBD2 (5 bases). CDR3 length equals 13 residues. The germline gives CDR1 SGHDN, CDR2 FVKESK.

The CDR3 region is CASSGQKNTEAFF. CDR3 nucleotide sequence: TGTGCCAGCAGTGGACAGAAGAACACTGAAGCTTTCTTT. The chain has TRBV2 and TRBJ1-1, with D perhaps TRBD1 (5 bases). Trimming pared 4 bases from V and 1 base from J, leaving 7 bases between. The CDR3 is 13 amino acids. CDR1 and CDR2 (germline): SNHLY, FYNNEI.

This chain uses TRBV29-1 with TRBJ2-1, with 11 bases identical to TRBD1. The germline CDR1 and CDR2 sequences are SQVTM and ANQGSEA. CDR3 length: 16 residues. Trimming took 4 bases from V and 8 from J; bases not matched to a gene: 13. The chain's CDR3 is CSVGGYGQGASYEQFF. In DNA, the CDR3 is TGCAGCGTTGGAGGCTATGGACAGGGGGCGTCGTATGAGCAGTTCTTC.

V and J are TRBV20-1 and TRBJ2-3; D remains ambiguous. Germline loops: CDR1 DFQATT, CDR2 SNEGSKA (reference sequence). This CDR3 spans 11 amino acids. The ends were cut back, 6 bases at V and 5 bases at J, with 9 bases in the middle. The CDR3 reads CSAQLGDTQYF. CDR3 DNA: TGCAGTGCACAGCTAGGAGATACGCAGTATTTT.

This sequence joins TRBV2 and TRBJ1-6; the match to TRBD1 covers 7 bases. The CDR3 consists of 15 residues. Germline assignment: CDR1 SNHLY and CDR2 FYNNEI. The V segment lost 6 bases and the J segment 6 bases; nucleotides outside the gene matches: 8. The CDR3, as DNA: TGTGCCAGCAGGAAACAGGGGACACCTAATTCACCCCTCCACTTT. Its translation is CASRKQGTPNSPLHF.

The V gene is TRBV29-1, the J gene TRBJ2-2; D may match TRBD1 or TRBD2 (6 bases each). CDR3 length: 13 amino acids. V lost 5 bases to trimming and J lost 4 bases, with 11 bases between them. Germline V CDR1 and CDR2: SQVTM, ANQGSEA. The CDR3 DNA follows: TGCAGCGTTCAGGGGACTGTCACCGGGGAGCTGTTTTTT. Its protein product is CSVQGTVTGELFF.

CDR3 region: CASSESWRMNTEAFF. The CDR3 DNA reads as TGTGCCAGCAGTGAAAGCTGGAGAATGAACACTGAAGCTTTCTTT. The gene calls are TRBV6-1 and TRBJ1-1; no firm D call. The CDR3 loop spans 15 amino acids. CDR1 and CDR2 (germline): MNHNS, SASEGT. V was cut by 2 bases and J by 0 bases, with 10 bases left in between.

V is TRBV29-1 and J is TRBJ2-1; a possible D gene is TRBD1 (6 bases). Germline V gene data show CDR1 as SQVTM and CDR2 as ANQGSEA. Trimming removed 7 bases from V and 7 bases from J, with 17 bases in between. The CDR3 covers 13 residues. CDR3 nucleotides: TGCAGCGCCGGGACGGGACAAAGGAATGAGCAGTTCTTC. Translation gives CSAGTGQRNEQFF.

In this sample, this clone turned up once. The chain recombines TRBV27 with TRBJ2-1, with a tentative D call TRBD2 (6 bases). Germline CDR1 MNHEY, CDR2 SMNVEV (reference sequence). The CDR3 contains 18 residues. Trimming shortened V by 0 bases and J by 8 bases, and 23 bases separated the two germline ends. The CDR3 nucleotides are TGTGCCAGCAGTTTATCCCGCGGGACCAAATTTAAGGACGATGAGCAGTTCTTC. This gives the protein CASSLSRGTKFKDDEQFF.

The CDR3 sequence is CAISGYRDATGELFF. As DNA, the CDR3 is TGTGCCATCAGTGGATACAGGGATGCGACCGGGGAGCTGTTTTTT. This chain uses TRBV10-3 with TRBJ2-2, with D perhaps matching TRBD1 (6 bases). This CDR3 has 15 amino acids. V was shortened by 4 bases and J by 5 bases, with 14 bases between the two germline ends. Germline CDR1 and CDR2: ENHRY and SYGVKD.